A single sample gave rise to the 31 T cell receptor beta chains below, sequenced in a study of blood T cell repertoires in COVID-19. Profiled with immunoSEQ multiplex PCR; TCRdb holds only in-frame clones, not every one. The sample records roughly 330,000 clones, more than 75% being singletons. Input material: PBMCs or T cells enriched from blood (not recorded which). The receptors originated from a woman in her 30s who had recovered from COVID-19.

This chain connects TRBV19 to TRBJ1-6; 10 positions match TRBD1. The ends lost 7 bases at V and 4 bases at J; junction bases unmatched: 4. This CDR3 contains 15 residues. Germline V lookup: CDR1 LNHDA, CDR2 SQIVND (reference sequence). The CDR3 DNA sequence: TGTGCCAGTACCGCGGGACAGGGGTATAATTCACCCCTCCACTTT. Its translation is CASTAGQGYNSPLHF.

This clone was found once. This chain connects TRBV6-5 to TRBJ2-7, with TRBD1 matching 7 bases. Germline values: CDR1 MNHEY, CDR2 SVGAGI. The CDR3 spans 13 residues. V lost 7 bases and J lost 5; bases outside the gene matches: 8. In DNA form, the CDR3 reads TGTGCCAGCACCCTTGTAACAGGGGACGAGCAGTACTTC. As protein: CASTLVTGDEQYF.

This clone was observed a single time. This chain joins TRBV5-1 and TRBJ1-1; the match to TRBD1 covers 10 bases. The germline gives CDR1 SGHRS, CDR2 YFSETQ. V shed 3 bases, J shed 4 bases, and the junction held 3 bases outside the gene matches. The CDR3 is 14 amino acids. The CDR3 region has the DNA TGCGCCAGCAGCTGGACAGGGGGTGTCACTGAAGCTTTCTTT. Translated: CASSWTGGVTEAFF.

V gene TRBV28 combines with J gene TRBJ1-1; 10 bases agree with TRBD1. The CDR3 contains 17 residues. Trimming removed 1 base from V and 9 bases from J; junction bases left unmatched: 14. The germline gives CDR1 MDHEN, CDR2 SYDVKM. The CDR3, as DNA: TGTGCCAGCAGTTTATTTGGAGCCGGGACAGGGGTTTCGAAAGCTTTCTTT. Translated: CASSLFGAGTGVSKAFF.

V gene TRBV10-3 combines with J gene TRBJ1-3; D is undetermined. The CDR3 sequence is 15 residues long. V lost 2 bases and J lost 0, with 8 bases in between. Germline V lookup: CDR1 ENHRY, CDR2 SYGVKD. CDR3 in amino acids: CAISERSDSGNTIYF. DNA for the CDR3: TGTGCCATCAGTGAGCGCAGCGACTCTGGAAACACCATATATTTT.

The chain has TRBV4-1 and TRBJ2-1; 9 nucleotides match TRBD2. Germline CDR1 is MGHRA and CDR2 is YSYEKL. Trimming took 0 bases from V and 9 from J; bases not matched to a gene: 9. The CDR3 contains 16 residues. This CDR3 is CASSQDKGAGGGEQFF. CDR3 DNA: TGCGCCAGCAGCCAAGACAAGGGAGCGGGGGGCGGTGAGCAGTTCTTC.

The genes are TRBV4-3 and TRBJ1-3; unclear D gene. The CDR3 runs to 16 residues. Trimming took 0 bases from V and 0 from J, leaving 9 bases between them. Germline-derived CDR1 and CDR2 are LGHNA and YSLEER. The CDR3 sequence: CASSQDRGNSGNTIYF. The CDR3 DNA reads TGCGCCAGCAGCCAAGATAGAGGGAACTCTGGAAACACCATATATTTT.

The chain combines TRBV28 with TRBJ1-6; D is perhaps TRBD1 (6 bases). CDR3 length equals 15 residues. The germline V gene has CDR1 MDHEN and CDR2 SYDVKM. Trimming removed 3 bases from V and 3 bases from J, with 9 bases in between. CDR3 region: CASSFGTIYNSPLHF. CDR3 DNA: TGTGCCAGCAGTTTTGGGACAATCTATAATTCACCCCTCCACTTT.

The gene calls are TRBV28 and TRBJ2-1; 8 bases align to TRBD1. V trimming: 3 bases; J trimming: 7 bases; junction bases outside the gene matches: 5. This CDR3 contains 14 residues. Germline CDR1 reads MDHEN; CDR2 reads SYDVKM. DNA of the CDR3: TGTGCCAGCAGTTTTCTGGACAGGGAGAATGAGCAGTTCTTC. Translation: CASSFLDRENEQFF.

This chain links TRBV18 with TRBJ1-6; 7 bases align to TRBD1. The germline V gene encodes CDR1 KGHSH and CDR2 LQKENI. Germline trimming cut 8 bases from V and 5 bases from J; bases unmatched to any gene: 6. This CDR3 is 14 amino acids long. This CDR3 reads CASDDRANNSPLHF. The DNA for the CDR3 is TGTGCCAGCGACGACAGGGCTAATAATTCACCCCTCCACTTT.

The V gene is TRBV4-3, the J gene TRBJ1-4, with D maybe TRBD1 (6 bases). CDR1 LGHNA and CDR2 YSLEER come from the germline V gene. V gave up 3 bases and J gave up 7 bases, with 12 bases separating them. The CDR3 is made up of 14 amino acids. For the CDR3, the DNA is TGCGCCAGCAGCCAGGGCGGGGGGCTTGAAAAACTGTTTTTT. Its protein product is CASSQGGGLEKLFF.

The rearrangement joins TRBV6-6 to TRBJ1-2, with 8 bases aligning to TRBD1. Germline CDR1 MNHNY, CDR2 SVGAGI (reference sequence). V dropped 6 bases and J dropped 8; count of bases not matched to a gene: 14. The CDR3 consists of 15 residues. The CDR3 sequence is CASRLSDRGSFGYTF. For the CDR3, the DNA is TGTGCCAGCAGACTATCCGACAGGGGAAGTTTCGGCTACACCTTC.

The gene calls are TRBV3-1 (or the pseudogene TRBV3-2) and TRBJ2-5; TRBD1 might be the D (5 bases). V lost 6 bases, J lost 3 bases, and 11 bases lay in between. Germline V CDR1 and CDR2: LGHDT, YNNKEL (reference sequence). This CDR3 is 13 amino acids long. CDR3 protein: CASRNIGEETQYF. The CDR3 nucleotides are TGTGCCAGCAGGAATATAGGGGAAGAGACCCAGTACTTC.

The V call is TRBV21-1, the J call TRBJ1-2; the tabulated D call, TRBD1, remains unverified against the DNA. TRBV21-1 is labeled a pseudogene. The length of the CDR3 is 14 residues. The CDR3 loop is CASSARGLDYGYTF. The DNA of the CDR3 is TGTGCCAGCAGCGCCAGGGGATTGGACTATGGCTACACCTTC.

The chain combines TRBV28 with TRBJ1-2; perhaps TRBD1 as D (6 bases). In germline, CDR1 is MDHEN, CDR2 SYDVKM. The length of the CDR3 is 15 residues. V shed 9 bases and J shed 5 bases, with 22 bases lying between them. The DNA for the CDR3 is TGTGCCAGTGGGGATCGACAGGAACACCTTTATGGCTACACCTTC. This sequence encodes CASGDRQEHLYGYTF.

In this sample, this clone turned up once. V and J are TRBV9 and TRBJ2-2; D possibly corresponds to TRBD1 (6 bases). CDR1 and CDR2 from the germline V gene are SGDLS and YYNGEE. V gave up 3 bases and J gave up 6 bases, with 18 bases separating them. This CDR3 comprises 16 residues. Here the CDR3 DNA reads TGTGCCAGCAGCGCCCGGACAGCGTCCGCGGCCGGGGAGCTGTTTTTT. Translating it yields CASSARTASAAGELFF.

The V call is TRBV3-1 (or the pseudogene TRBV3-2), the J call TRBJ2-2; D is unresolved. Trimming took off 7 bases at V and 1 base at J, with 7 bases between the two ends. The CDR3 contains 13 residues. The V gene's germline CDR1 is LGHDT and CDR2 YNNKEL (reference sequence). The CDR3 region is CASTSGNTGELFF. CDR3 nucleotide sequence: TGTGCCAGCACCTCGGGGAACACCGGGGAGCTGTTTTTT.

This clone was observed a single time. The rearrangement joins TRBV5-1 to TRBJ1-2; 7 bases align to TRBD1. V lost 0 bases and J lost 4; bases outside the gene matches: 9. The CDR3 covers 16 residues. Per germline, CDR1 SGHRS and CDR2 YFSETQ. The CDR3 reads CASSLGFDREVYGYTF. The CDR3 DNA sequence: TGCGCCAGCAGCTTGGGTTTCGACAGGGAAGTCTATGGCTACACCTTC. The full variable domain, completed using reference TRBV5-1 and TRBJ1-2, is KAGVTQTPRYLIKTRGQQVTLSCSPISGHRSVSWYQQTPGQGLQFLFEYFSETQRNKGNFPGRFSGRQFSNSRSEMNVSTLELGDSALYLCASSLGFDREVYGYTFGSGTRLTVV.

This clone appeared a single time. The chain recombines TRBV19 with TRBJ1-2; 10 bases match TRBD1. Germline CDR1 is LNHDA and CDR2 is SQIVND (reference sequence). The CDR3 totals 13 residues. V was clipped by 9 bases and J by 8 bases; unmatched bases: 9. The CDR3 coding sequence is TGTGCCAGCACGGACAGGGGGTTTGGAGGCTACACCTTC. Protein product: CASTDRGFGGYTF.

The chain employs TRBV7-2 and TRBJ2-3; 12 bases agree with TRBD2. Trimming at V came to 7 bases and at J to 0 bases, leaving 11 bases not matched to a gene. The CDR3 has 18 amino acids. Germline V gene data show CDR1 as SGHTA and CDR2 as FQGNSA. In DNA form, the CDR3 reads TGTGCCAGCACCCTGGGACTAGCGGGCCCCACTAGCACAGATACGCAGTATTTT. This translates into CASTLGLAGPTSTDTQYF.

The chain is built from TRBV6-5 and TRBJ1-1, with D maybe TRBD1 (6 bases). V was trimmed by 7 bases and J by 1 base, leaving 13 bases between them. Per germline, CDR1 MNHEY and CDR2 SVGAGI. This CDR3 has 14 amino acids. CDR3 DNA sequence: TGTGCCAGCACTATGGGACAAACGAACACTGAAGCTTTCTTT. Protein: CASTMGQTNTEAFF.

V gene TRBV10-3 combines with J gene TRBJ1-3; a weak D match, TRBD1 (6 bases). Trimming shortened V by 5 bases and J by 0 bases, and 14 bases separated the two germline ends. Per germline, CDR1 ENHRY and CDR2 SYGVKD. The CDR3 extends over 16 amino acids. For the CDR3, the DNA is TGTGCCATCAGTTTTGACAGGACCCTCTCTGGAAACACCATATATTTT. Amino acid sequence: CAISFDRTLSGNTIYF.

The J gene is TRBJ2-5, the V gene TRBV5-6; 10 bases align to TRBD2. This CDR3 has 15 residues. Germline CDR1 SGHDT, CDR2 YYEEEE. V was clipped by 3 bases and J by 2 bases; unmatched bases: 4. CDR3 nucleotides: TGTGCCAGCAGCTGGGGACTAGCGCAACAAGAGACCCAGTACTTC. Translated: CASSWGLAQQETQYF.

This clone has only one observation. This sequence joins TRBV19 and TRBJ1-3; no firm D call. The CDR3 sequence is 15 residues long. Trimming left V 0 bases short and J 0 bases short, with 6 bases between. From germline, CDR1 is LNHDA and CDR2 SQIVND (reference sequence). The CDR3 coding sequence is TGTGCCAGTAGTATAGATAACAGCTCTGGAAACACCATATATTTT. Translating it yields CASSIDNSSGNTIYF.

V and J are TRBV7-6 and TRBJ2-3; tentatively, D is TRBD1 (5 bases). The CDR3 is 15 amino acids. Germline lookup yields CDR1 SGHVS and CDR2 FNYEAQ. Between the trimmed V and J ends, which lost 4 bases and 3 bases, there was a span of 14 bases. The CDR3 protein is CASSSPATETDTQYF. For the CDR3, the DNA is TGTGCCAGCAGCTCACCCGCGACAGAAACAGATACGCAGTATTTT.

The rearrangement uses TRBV19 and TRBJ2-1, with 9 bases lining up with TRBD1. CDR3 size: 16 residues. With 5 bases clipped from V and 8 bases from J, the junction kept 13 bases outside the gene matches. The germline V gene has CDR1 LNHDA and CDR2 SQIVND (reference sequence). CDR3 loop: CASSQDRDRVYDEQFF. CDR3 nucleotides: TGTGCCAGTAGTCAAGACCGGGACAGGGTATACGATGAGCAGTTCTTC.

This clone was seen once. V is TRBV4-1 and J is TRBJ1-2; 11 bases map to TRBD1. After removal of 8 bases from V and 2 bases from J, the junction contained 7 bases not matched to a gene. The V gene's germline CDR1 is MGHRA and CDR2 YSYEKL. CDR3 size: 15 residues. This chain's CDR3 is CASSGTGGLNYGYTF. DNA for the CDR3: TGCGCCAGCTCCGGGACAGGGGGTTTAAACTATGGCTACACCTTC.

The rearrangement joins TRBV2 to TRBJ2-5; TRBD1 is a possible D gene (6 bases). This CDR3 is built from 15 residues. Germline CDR1 reads SNHLY; CDR2 reads FYNNEI. The V end lost 6 bases, the J end lost 4 bases, and 18 bases lay between the germline ends. CDR3 amino acids: CASSKNKGGGETQYF. Written as DNA, the CDR3 is TGTGCCAGCAGCAAAAATAAAGGGGGTGGAGAGACCCAGTACTTC.

The chain has TRBV15 and TRBJ2-4; TRBD2 matches at 7 bases. The V segment lost 5 bases and the J segment 0 bases; nucleotides outside the gene matches: 4. CDR1 is LNHNV, CDR2 YYDKDF, per germline (reference sequence). The CDR3 is 15 residues long. This CDR3 reads CATSVRGVAKNIQYF. CDR3 DNA sequence: TGTGCCACCAGCGTTCGGGGGGTAGCCAAAAACATTCAGTACTTC. The whole variable domain, remainder taken from reference TRBV15 and TRBJ2-4, is DAMVIQNPRYQVTQFGKPVTLSCSQTLNHNVMYWYQQKSSQAPKLLFHYYDKDFNNEADTPDNFQSRRPNTSFCFLDIRSPGLGDTAMYLCATSVRGVAKNIQYFGAGTRLSVL.

The V and J genes are TRBV2 and TRBJ1-5, with D possibly matching TRBD1 (5 bases). Germline V lookup: CDR1 SNHLY, CDR2 FYNNEI. This CDR3 comprises 13 residues. Deletions cut 6 bases from V and 6 bases from J, with 12 bases between. The CDR3 bases are TGTGCCAGCAGACCGACAGTGGGTCAGCCCCAGCATTTT. Translated: CASRPTVGQPQHF.

In DNA form, the CDR3 reads TGTGCCAGCTCCCCCTCAGGGACAGGGAGTTCTGGGGCCAACGTCCTGACTTTC. It specifies CASSPSGTGSSGANVLTF. The V gene is TRBV18, the J gene TRBJ2-6; 9 positions agree with TRBD1. The CDR3 consists of 18 residues. Looked up from germline, CDR1 is KGHSH and CDR2 is LQKENI. V lost 6 bases to trimming and J lost 1 base; unmatched junction nucleotides: 10. The whole variable domain, remainder taken from reference TRBV18 and TRBJ2-6, is NAGVMQNPRHLVRRRGQEARLRCSPMKGHSHVYWYRQLPEEGLKFMVYLQKENIIDESGMPKERFSAEFPKEGPSILRIQQVVRGDSAAYFCASSPSGTGSSGANVLTFGAGSRLTVL.